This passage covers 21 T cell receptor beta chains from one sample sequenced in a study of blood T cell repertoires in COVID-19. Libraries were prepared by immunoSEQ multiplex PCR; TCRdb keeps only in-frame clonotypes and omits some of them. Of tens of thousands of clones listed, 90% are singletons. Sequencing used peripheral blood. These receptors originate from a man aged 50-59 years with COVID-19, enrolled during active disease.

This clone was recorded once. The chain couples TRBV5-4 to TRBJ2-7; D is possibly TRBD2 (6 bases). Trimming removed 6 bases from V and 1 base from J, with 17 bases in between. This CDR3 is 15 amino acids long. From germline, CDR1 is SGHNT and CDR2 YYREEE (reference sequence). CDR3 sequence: CASISSPGASYEQYF. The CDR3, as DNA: TGTGCCAGCATCTCCTCCCCGGGAGCATCCTACGAGCAGTACTTC.

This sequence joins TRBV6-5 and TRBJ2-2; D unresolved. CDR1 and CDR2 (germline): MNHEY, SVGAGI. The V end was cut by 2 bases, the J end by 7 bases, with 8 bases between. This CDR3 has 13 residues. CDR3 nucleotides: TGTGCCAGCAGTTACACGCGGAACGGGGAGCTGTTTTTT. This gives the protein CASSYTRNGELFF.

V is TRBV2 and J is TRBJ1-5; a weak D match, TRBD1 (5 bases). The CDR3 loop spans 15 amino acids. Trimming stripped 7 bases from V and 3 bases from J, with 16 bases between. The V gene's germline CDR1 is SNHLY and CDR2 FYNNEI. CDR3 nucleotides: TGTGCCAGCAAAGGAGGGGCCTCTTTCAATCAGCCCCAGCATTTT. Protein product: CASKGGASFNQPQHF.

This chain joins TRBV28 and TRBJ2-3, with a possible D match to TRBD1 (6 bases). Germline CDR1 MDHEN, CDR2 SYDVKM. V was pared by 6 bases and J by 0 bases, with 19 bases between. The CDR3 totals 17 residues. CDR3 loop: CASSQNGRGGSTDTQYF. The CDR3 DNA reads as TGTGCCAGCAGCCAGAATGGGCGAGGGGGTAGCACAGATACGCAGTATTTT. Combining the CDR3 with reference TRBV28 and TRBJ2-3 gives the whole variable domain DVKVTQSSRYLVKRTGEKVFLECVQDMDHENMFWYRQDPGLGLRLIYFSYDVKMKEKGDIPEGYSVSREKKERFSLILESASTNQTSMYLCASSQNGRGGSTDTQYFGPGTRLTVL.

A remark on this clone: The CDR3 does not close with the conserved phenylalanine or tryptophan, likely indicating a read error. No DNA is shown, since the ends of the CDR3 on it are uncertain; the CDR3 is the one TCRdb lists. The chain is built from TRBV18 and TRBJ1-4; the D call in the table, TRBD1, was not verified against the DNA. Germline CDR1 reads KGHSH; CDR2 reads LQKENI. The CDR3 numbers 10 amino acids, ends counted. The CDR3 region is CASSPPTGLD.

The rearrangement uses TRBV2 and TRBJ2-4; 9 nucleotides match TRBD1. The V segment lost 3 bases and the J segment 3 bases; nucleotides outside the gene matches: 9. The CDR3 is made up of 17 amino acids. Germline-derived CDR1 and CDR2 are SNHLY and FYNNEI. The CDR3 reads CASSEGRDRVNKNIQYF. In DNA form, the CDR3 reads TGTGCCAGCAGTGAGGGAAGGGACAGGGTGAACAAAAACATTCAGTACTTC.

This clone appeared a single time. Here the CDR3 DNA reads TGCGCCAGCAGCTTGGCGGGGAGGCGATACAATGAGCAGTTCTTC. This codes for CASSLAGRRYNEQFF. The chain uses TRBV5-1 and TRBJ2-1; D may be TRBD2 (6 bases). Germline assignment: CDR1 SGHRS and CDR2 YFSETQ. Trimming took off 0 bases at V and 4 bases at J, with 11 bases between the two ends. This CDR3 has 15 amino acids.

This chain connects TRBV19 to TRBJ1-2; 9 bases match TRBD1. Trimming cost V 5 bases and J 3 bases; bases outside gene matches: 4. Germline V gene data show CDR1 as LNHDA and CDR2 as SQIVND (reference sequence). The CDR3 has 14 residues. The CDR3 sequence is CASSPDRGDYGYTF. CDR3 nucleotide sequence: TGTGCCAGTAGTCCAGACAGGGGGGACTATGGCTACACCTTC.

In nucleotides, the CDR3 is TGTGCCAGCAGTTCTTTGACCGGGACTAGCGGGATTTCCTACAATGAGCAGTTCTTC. It codes for CASSSLTGTSGISYNEQFF. The chain links TRBV28 to TRBJ2-1; 13 nucleotides agree with TRBD2. Looked up from germline, CDR1 is MDHEN and CDR2 is SYDVKM. After removal of 4 bases from V and 1 base from J, the junction contained 10 bases not matched to a gene. The CDR3 extends over 19 amino acids.

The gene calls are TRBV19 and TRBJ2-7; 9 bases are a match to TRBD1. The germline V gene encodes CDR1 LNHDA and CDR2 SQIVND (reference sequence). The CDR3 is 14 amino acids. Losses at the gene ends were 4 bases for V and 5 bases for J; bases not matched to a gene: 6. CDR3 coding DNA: TGTGCCAGTAGTACGGGACAGGGCCCCCACGAGCAGTACTTC. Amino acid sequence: CASSTGQGPHEQYF.

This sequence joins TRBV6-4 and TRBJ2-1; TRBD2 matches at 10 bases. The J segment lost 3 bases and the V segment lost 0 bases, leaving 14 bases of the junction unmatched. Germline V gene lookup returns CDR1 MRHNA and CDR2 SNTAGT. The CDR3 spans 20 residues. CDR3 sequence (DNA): TGTGCCAGCAGTGACTCGCATCCCGGACTAGCGGAGGGGGGCTACAATGAGCAGTTCTTC. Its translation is CASSDSHPGLAEGGYNEQFF.

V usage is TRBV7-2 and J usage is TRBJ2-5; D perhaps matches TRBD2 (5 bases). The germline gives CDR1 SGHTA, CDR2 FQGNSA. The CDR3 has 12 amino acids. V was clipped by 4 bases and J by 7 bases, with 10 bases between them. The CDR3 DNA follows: TGTGCCAGCAGCTACGGCCGGGGGACCCAGTACTTC. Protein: CASSYGRGTQYF.

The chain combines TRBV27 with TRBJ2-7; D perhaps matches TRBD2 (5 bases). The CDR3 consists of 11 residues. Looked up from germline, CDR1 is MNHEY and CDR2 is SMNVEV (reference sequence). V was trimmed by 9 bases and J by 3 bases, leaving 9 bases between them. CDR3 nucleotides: TGTGCCAGTGGACTTATCTACGAGCAGTACTTC. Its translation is CASGLIYEQYF.

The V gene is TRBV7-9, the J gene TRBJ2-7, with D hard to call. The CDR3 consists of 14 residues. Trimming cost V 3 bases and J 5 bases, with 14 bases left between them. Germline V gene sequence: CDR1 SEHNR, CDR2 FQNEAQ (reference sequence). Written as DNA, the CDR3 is TGTGCCAGCAGCTTGGAGTCGGGTACGCACGAGCAGTACTTC. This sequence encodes CASSLESGTHEQYF.

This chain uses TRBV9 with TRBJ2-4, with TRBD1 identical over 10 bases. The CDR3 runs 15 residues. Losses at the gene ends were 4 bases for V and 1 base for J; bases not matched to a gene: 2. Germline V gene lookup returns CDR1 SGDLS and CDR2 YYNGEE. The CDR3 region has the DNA TGTGCCAGCAGCCCGGGACAGGGGGCCAAAAACATTCAGTACTTC. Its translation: CASSPGQGAKNIQYF.

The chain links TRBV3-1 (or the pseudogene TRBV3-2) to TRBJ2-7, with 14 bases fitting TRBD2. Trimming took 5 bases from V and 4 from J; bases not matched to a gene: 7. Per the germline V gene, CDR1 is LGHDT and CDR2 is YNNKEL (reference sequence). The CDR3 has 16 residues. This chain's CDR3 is CASSSRTSGRRYEQYF. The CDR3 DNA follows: TGTGCCAGCAGCAGCCGGACTAGCGGGAGGAGGTACGAGCAGTACTTC.

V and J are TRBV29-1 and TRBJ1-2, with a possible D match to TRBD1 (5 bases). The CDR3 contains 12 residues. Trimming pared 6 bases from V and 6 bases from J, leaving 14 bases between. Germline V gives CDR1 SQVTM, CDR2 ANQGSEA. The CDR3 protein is CSVLTTENGYTF. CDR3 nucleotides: TGCAGCGTCTTAACGACAGAGAATGGCTACACCTTC.

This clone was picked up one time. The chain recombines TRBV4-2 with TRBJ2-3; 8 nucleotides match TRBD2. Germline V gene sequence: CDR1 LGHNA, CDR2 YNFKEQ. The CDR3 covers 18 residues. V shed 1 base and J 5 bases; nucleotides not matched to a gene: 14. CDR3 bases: TGTGCCAGCAGCCAAGGGGGCGCCCTACGGGAGGGAAGAGATACGCAGTATTTT. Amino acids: CASSQGGALREGRDTQYF.

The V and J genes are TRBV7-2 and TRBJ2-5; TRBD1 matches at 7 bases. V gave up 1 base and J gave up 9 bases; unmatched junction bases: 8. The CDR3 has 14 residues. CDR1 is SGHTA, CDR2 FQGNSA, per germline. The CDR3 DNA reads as TGTGCCAGCAGCTTAGACAGGGGCATGGAGGCCCAGTACTTC. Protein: CASSLDRGMEAQYF.

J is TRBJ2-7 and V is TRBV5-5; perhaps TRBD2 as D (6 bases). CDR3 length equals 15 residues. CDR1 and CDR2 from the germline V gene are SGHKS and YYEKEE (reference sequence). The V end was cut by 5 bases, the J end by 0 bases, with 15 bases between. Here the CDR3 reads CASSWRGGRSYEQYF. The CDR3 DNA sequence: TGTGCCAGCAGTTGGAGGGGCGGGCGCTCCTACGAGCAGTACTTC.

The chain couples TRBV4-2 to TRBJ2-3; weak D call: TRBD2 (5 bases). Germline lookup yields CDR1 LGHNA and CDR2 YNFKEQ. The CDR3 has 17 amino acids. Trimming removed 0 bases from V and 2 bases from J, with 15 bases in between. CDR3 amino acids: CASSQDVGLAFTDTQYF. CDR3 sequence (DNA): TGTGCCAGCAGCCAAGATGTCGGCCTAGCCTTCACAGATACGCAGTATTTT.